Below, 32 T cell receptor beta chains from the same sample are listed, as sequenced in a study of regulatory T cells in long-lasting Graves disease. For TCR beta, libraries came from iRepertoire HTBI primers and Arm-PCR of CDR3 regions. TCRdb analysed the multiplex PCR reads with MiXCR anew, one entry per CDR3 protein. The repertoire includes fewer than 550,000 distinct CDR3 sequences, roughly 16% of them detected once, and roughly 25% sits in the top ten. As to time point: newly diagnosed GD, antithyroid drugs for less than 3 months. There was RNA extracted from PBMCs, and the TCR library was made from it. These sequences were also reported in another study, on T cells in Graves' hyperthyroidism and ophthalmopathy.

The sequences come from peripheral blood mononuclear cells (PBMCs), collected at new diagnosis, from a patient treated with antithyroid drugs. The receptors derive from a woman aged 40 to 65 with Graves disease.

The rearrangement joins TRBV14 to TRBJ1-2; weak D call: TRBD1 (6 bases). CDR3 length: 14 amino acids. The ends were cut back, 4 bases at V and 4 bases at J, with 13 bases in the middle. Germline-derived CDR1 and CDR2 are SGHDN and FVKESK. The CDR3 DNA is TGTGCCAGCAGCCCATTAGGGGGGTTCTATGGCTACACCTTC. This sequence encodes CASSPLGGFYGYTF.

This clonotype was detected only once. This chain connects TRBV20-1 to TRBJ2-7, with 7 bases aligning to TRBD1. Germline V gives CDR1 DFQATT, CDR2 SNEGSKA (reference sequence). V shed 6 bases and J 7 bases; nucleotides not matched to a gene: 12. This CDR3 spans 13 amino acids. The CDR3 protein is CSARGGSYNEQYF. The CDR3 region has the DNA TGCAGTGCCCGAGGGGGCTCCTACAATGAGCAGTACTTC.

This clonotype was picked up many times. The gene calls are TRBV6-1 and TRBJ2-1, with 9 bases aligning to TRBD2. CDR3 size: 18 residues. Germline V gene data show CDR1 as MNHNS and CDR2 as SASEGT. The trim removed 4 bases at V and 12 bases at J, leaving 22 bases unmatched. The CDR3 DNA sequence: TGTGCCAGCAGTGCCCGTTGGTTGGGCGGGGGGGCTGTCGAGCGGCAGTTCTTC. Translation: CASSARWLGGGAVERQFF.

There are a few counts of this clonotype. The CDR3, as DNA: TGCAGTGCTAGAGTGCGGGGGGCTACCTACGAGCAGTACTTC. Translation gives CSARVRGATYEQYF. This chain joins TRBV20-1 and TRBJ2-7; 8 nucleotides agree with TRBD2. Germline trimming cut 1 base from V and 2 bases from J; bases unmatched to any gene: 4. CDR1 and CDR2 (germline): DFQATT, SNEGSKA (reference sequence). The CDR3 is 14 amino acids.

This clonotype has ten or more counts. V gene TRBV3-1 combines with J gene TRBJ1-3; the D gene is possibly TRBD1 (5 bases). CDR1 LGHDT and CDR2 YNNKEL come from the germline V gene (reference sequence). With 4 bases removed from V and 0 bases from J, the gap between germline ends came to 10 bases. This CDR3 is 15 amino acids long. CDR3 DNA sequence: TGTGCCAGCAGCCTGGGACTGCACTCTGGAAACACCATATATTTT. This translates into CASSLGLHSGNTIYF.

The table lists this clonotype with many counts. V is TRBV6-1 and J is TRBJ2-1; no clear D. The CDR3 totals 10 residues. V dropped 7 bases and J dropped 9 bases, with 7 bases sitting between them. In germline, CDR1 is MNHNS, CDR2 SASEGT. CDR3: CASNVFEQFF. CDR3 in DNA: TGTGCCAGCAACGTTTTTGAGCAGTTCTTC.

The chain has TRBV19 and TRBJ1-2; D is perhaps TRBD1 (5 bases). V lost 1 base and J lost 10, with 19 bases in between. The CDR3 contains 15 residues. The germline gives CDR1 LNHDA, CDR2 SQIVND (reference sequence). The DNA of the CDR3 is TGTGCCAGTAGTATAGTCGGCGGGGGGGTTAAGGTCTACACCTTC. Protein sequence: CASSIVGGGVKVYTF. The full variable domain, completed using reference TRBV19 and TRBJ1-2, is DGGITQSPKYLFRKEGQNVTLSCEQNLNHDAMYWYRQDPGQGLRLIYYSQIVNDFQKGDIAEGYSVSREKKESFPLTVTSAQKNPTAFYLCASSIVGGGVKVYTFGSGTRLTVV.

This chain links TRBV19 with TRBJ2-7, with 8 bases matching TRBD1. The CDR3 loop spans 15 amino acids. Germline CDR1 LNHDA, CDR2 SQIVND (reference sequence). Losses at the gene ends were 2 bases for V and 6 bases for J; bases not matched to a gene: 9. CDR3 nucleotides: TGTGCCAGTAGTATATCGCCAGGGGGCTTCCGCGAGCAGTACTTC. It specifies CASSISPGGFREQYF.

This clonotype was counted between two and nine times. V gene TRBV5-8 combines with J gene TRBJ1-1; no clear D gene. V was shortened by 3 bases and J by 6 bases, with 12 bases between the two germline ends. Germline V gene data show CDR1 as SGHTS and CDR2 as YDEGEE. This CDR3 has 13 amino acids. The chain's CDR3 is CASSSAGLAEAFF. CDR3 coding DNA: TGTGCCAGCAGCTCGGCGGGGTTGGCTGAAGCTTTCTTT.

This clonotype was observed many times. The chain employs TRBV6-2 or TRBV6-3 and TRBJ2-5; 7 bases line up with TRBD1. This CDR3 comprises 17 residues. The V gene's germline CDR1 is MNHEY and CDR2 SVGEGT. The V and J ends lost 2 bases and 2 bases, in that order; junction bases with no gene match: 11. CDR3 amino acids: CASSYRVSWGQQETQYF. The CDR3 DNA is TGTGCCAGCAGTTACAGGGTTAGTTGGGGACAGCAAGAGACCCAGTACTTC.

V is TRBV15 and J is TRBJ1-1; the D is unclear. This CDR3 region has 13 residues. Germline V gene data show CDR1 as LNHNV and CDR2 as YYDKDF (reference sequence). Trimming stripped 0 bases from V and 11 bases from J, with 13 bases between. The CDR3: CATSRDTPRVAFF. The CDR3, as DNA: TGTGCCACCAGCAGAGATACCCCTAGGGTGGCTTTCTTT.

This clonotype occurred many times. The chain couples TRBV5-1 to TRBJ2-1; possibly TRBD1 or TRBD2 for D (6 bases each). Germline V gives CDR1 SGHRS, CDR2 YFSETQ. The CDR3 is 13 residues long. V was clipped by 3 bases and J by 10 bases, with 14 bases between them. CDR3 DNA sequence: TGCGCCAGCAGCTCCGGGGGCCCGGGAGAGCAGTTCTTC. Encoded protein: CASSSGGPGEQFF.

This clonotype was seen a handful of times. J is TRBJ2-3 and V is TRBV29-1, with D unresolved. CDR1 is SQVTM and CDR2 is ANQGSEA in the germline V gene. V lost 5 bases to trimming and J lost 5 bases, with 17 bases between them. The CDR3 runs to 14 residues. The CDR3 nucleotides are TGCAGCGTTACCGATCTAGTAGGACGAGATACGCAGTATTTT. Amino acid sequence: CSVTDLVGRDTQYF.

V gene TRBV6-1 combines with J gene TRBJ1-6, with D uncertain. V was cut by 2 bases and J by 7 bases, with 15 bases left in between. Per the germline V gene, CDR1 is MNHNS and CDR2 is SASEGT. The CDR3 has 16 amino acids. Here the CDR3 DNA reads TGTGCCAGCAGTGAACAGTCAGCCACTGTGAATTCACCCCTCCACTTT. The encoded protein is CASSEQSATVNSPLHF.

This clonotype was observed a few times. The V call is TRBV6-1, the J call TRBJ2-2, with a possible D match to TRBD1 (5 bases). The CDR3 runs to 16 residues. Trimming took off 6 bases at V and 1 base at J, with 15 bases between the two ends. Germline values: CDR1 MNHNS, CDR2 SASEGT. The DNA for the CDR3 is TGTGCCAGCAGGCTCATGGGCAGGGAGAACACCGGGGAGCTGTTTTTT. This translates into CASRLMGRENTGELFF.

This clonotype was seen once. V and J are TRBV28 and TRBJ1-5; 7 bases line up with TRBD1. J lost 7 bases, V lost 2 bases, and 8 bases had no gene match. Germline V gene data show CDR1 as MDHEN and CDR2 as SYDVKM. The CDR3 has 15 amino acids. DNA for the CDR3: TGTGCCAGCAGTTTACCCGACAGGGAGTACCAGCCCCAGCATTTT. It encodes CASSLPDREYQPQHF.

In this sample, this clonotype turned up many times. The chain couples TRBV5-6 to TRBJ2-5, with 7 bases lining up with TRBD1. CDR3 length: 15 residues. Germline V CDR1 and CDR2: SGHDT, YYEEEE. V was pared by 4 bases and J by 3 bases, with 9 bases of the junction left unmatched. In DNA form, the CDR3 reads TGTGCCAGCAGCCTGGACAGGAAGGTTAAAGAGACCCAGTACTTC. This translates into CASSLDRKVKETQYF.

This clonotype was detected only a few times. This sequence joins TRBV12-3 or TRBV12-4 and TRBJ1-5; D unclear. The CDR3 has 13 amino acids. V lost 8 bases to trimming and J lost 0 bases, with 8 bases between them. The CDR3 nucleotides read TGTGCCAGCCGGGCCCATAGCAATCAGCCCCAGCATTTT. Translated, it gives CASRAHSNQPQHF.

This clonotype has at least ten counts. J is TRBJ2-7 and V is TRBV11-2; 7 bases are a match to TRBD2. CDR3 size: 15 residues. Germline CDR1 SGHAT, CDR2 FQNNGV. The trim removed 1 base at V and 3 bases at J, leaving 6 bases unmatched. CDR3 nucleotides: TGTGCCAGCAGCTTAGGCGGGGGAGAGAGCTACGAGCAGTACTTC. Amino acids: CASSLGGGESYEQYF.

This clonotype has ten or more counts. The chain carries TRBV12-3 or TRBV12-4 and TRBJ2-1; TRBD2 agrees at 11 bases. This CDR3 has 14 residues. The V segment lost 10 bases and the J segment 6 bases; nucleotides outside the gene matches: 8. CDR3 bases: TGTGCCACCACCTCTCTAGCGGGGGGCAATGAGCAGTTCTTC. Its protein is CATTSLAGGNEQFF.

The chain uses TRBV18 and TRBJ2-7; D may be TRBD1 (5 bases). The ends were cut back, 3 bases at V and 2 bases at J, with 11 bases in the middle. The germline V gene has CDR1 KGHSH and CDR2 LQKENI. This CDR3 contains 14 residues. CDR3 in amino acids: CASSPATVPYEQYF. CDR3 in DNA: TGTGCCAGCTCACCGGCGACAGTTCCCTACGAGCAGTACTTC.

This clonotype came up a few times. This rearrangement joins TRBV10-3 to TRBJ2-3, with TRBD2 as a possible D gene (7 bases). Germline V gives CDR1 ENHRY, CDR2 SYGVKD. The CDR3 length is 15 residues. V shed 6 bases and J shed 3 bases, with 16 bases lying between them. The CDR3 here is CAIRKSRGGTDTQYF. Written as DNA, the CDR3 is TGTGCCATCAGAAAGTCCAGGGGAGGGACAGATACGCAGTATTTT.

The chain uses TRBV6-1 and TRBJ1-2; perhaps TRBD1 as D (5 bases). Trimming stripped 2 bases from V and 6 bases from J, with 10 bases between. The germline CDR1 and CDR2 sequences are MNHNS and SASEGT. The CDR3 contains 13 residues. This CDR3 reads CASSEHRGNGYTF. CDR3 bases: TGTGCCAGCAGTGAACATCGGGGGAATGGCTACACCTTC.

This clonotype was counted a few times. The chain links TRBV20-1 to TRBJ2-7, with TRBD2 matching 7 bases. CDR1 and CDR2 (germline): DFQATT, SNEGSKA (reference sequence). This CDR3 has 13 amino acids. J gave up 7 bases and V 7 bases, and 13 bases lay outside the gene matches. CDR3 nucleotides: TGCAGTGTCACACCCGGGACTATGAGGGAGCAGTACTTC. Translated, it gives CSVTPGTMREQYF.

The rearrangement uses TRBV3-1 and TRBJ2-2; no reliable D call. CDR1 LGHDT and CDR2 YNNKEL come from the germline V gene (reference sequence). V was pared by 6 bases and J by 1 base, with 15 bases between. This CDR3 is built from 16 residues. In nucleotides, the CDR3 is TGTGCCAGCAGGGCCTACGCGTGGGGGAACACCGGGGAGCTGTTTTTT. Protein sequence: CASRAYAWGNTGELFF.

The sample holds a few counts of this clonotype. CDR3 sequence (DNA): TGTGCCAGCAGCACTTACCGGGACAGGGGTTCACCCCTCCACTTT. Encoded protein: CASSTYRDRGSPLHF. The chain combines TRBV7-8 with TRBJ1-6; 10 bases map to TRBD1. The CDR3 sequence is 15 residues long. Germline-derived CDR1 and CDR2 are SGHVS and FQNEAQ. The J segment lost 9 bases and the V segment lost 5 bases, leaving 7 bases of the junction unmatched. Filled out from reference TRBV7-8 and TRBJ1-6, the complete variable domain reads GAGVSQSPRYKVAKRGQDVALRCDPISGHVSLFWYQQALGQGPEFLTYFQNEAQLDKSGLPSDRFFAERPEGSVSTLKIQRTQQEDSAVYLCASSTYRDRGSPLHFGNGTRLTVT.

The sample holds many counts of this clonotype. The rearrangement uses TRBV2 and TRBJ1-3; D remains unclear. This CDR3 comprises 15 residues. CDR1 is SNHLY, CDR2 FYNNEI, per germline. Trimming removed 3 bases from V and 0 bases from J, with 9 bases in between. This chain's CDR3 is CASSDIPYSGNTIYF. DNA of the CDR3: TGTGCCAGCAGTGATATACCTTACTCTGGAAACACCATATATTTT.

This clonotype appeared many times. The chain couples TRBV12-3 or TRBV12-4 to TRBJ1-4, with 8 bases identical to TRBD1. The CDR3 has 15 amino acids. The junction had 5 bases not matched to a gene; V was cut back by 5 bases and J by 3 bases. Written as DNA, the CDR3 is TGTGCCAGCAGTCCCGGGACAGGTGCTAATGAAAAACTGTTTTTT. This translates into CASSPGTGANEKLFF.

This clonotype was recorded at least ten times. The J gene is TRBJ1-5, the V gene TRBV7-9; 7 bases line up with TRBD1. Germline V gene lookup returns CDR1 SEHNR and CDR2 FQNEAQ (reference sequence). The trim removed 5 bases at V and 9 bases at J, leaving 10 bases unmatched. CDR3 size: 14 residues. CDR3 loop: CASSPGQVLGPQHF. For the CDR3, the DNA is TGTGCCAGCAGCCCAGGACAGGTTCTTGGGCCCCAGCATTTT.

V gene TRBV20-1 combines with J gene TRBJ1-2; 9 bases are a match to TRBD1. The CDR3 contains 14 residues. In germline, CDR1 is DFQATT, CDR2 SNEGSKA (reference sequence). With V trimmed by 5 bases and J by 3 bases, 7 bases remained unmatched. The CDR3 loop is CSAPDRGADYGYTF. The CDR3 DNA is TGCAGTGCTCCTGACAGGGGGGCAGACTATGGCTACACCTTC.

V is TRBV18 and J is TRBJ2-7, with TRBD1 matching 7 bases. V was pared by 0 bases and J by 3 bases, with 5 bases of the junction left unmatched. This CDR3 comprises 15 residues. CDR1 and CDR2 (germline): KGHSH, LQKENI. The CDR3 coding sequence is TGTGCCAGCTCACCACCGGTTCAGGGGGTCTACGAGCAGTACTTC. Protein product: CASSPPVQGVYEQYF.

This clonotype was recorded at least ten times. The chain is built from TRBV28 and TRBJ2-7; unclear D gene. The CDR3 runs 13 residues. The V end lost 5 bases, the J end lost 1 base, and 9 bases lay between the germline ends. The germline V gene has CDR1 MDHEN and CDR2 SYDVKM. The CDR3 DNA is TGTGCCAGCAGTCAGGTCCCTTCCTACGAGCAGTACTTC. This translates into CASSQVPSYEQYF.